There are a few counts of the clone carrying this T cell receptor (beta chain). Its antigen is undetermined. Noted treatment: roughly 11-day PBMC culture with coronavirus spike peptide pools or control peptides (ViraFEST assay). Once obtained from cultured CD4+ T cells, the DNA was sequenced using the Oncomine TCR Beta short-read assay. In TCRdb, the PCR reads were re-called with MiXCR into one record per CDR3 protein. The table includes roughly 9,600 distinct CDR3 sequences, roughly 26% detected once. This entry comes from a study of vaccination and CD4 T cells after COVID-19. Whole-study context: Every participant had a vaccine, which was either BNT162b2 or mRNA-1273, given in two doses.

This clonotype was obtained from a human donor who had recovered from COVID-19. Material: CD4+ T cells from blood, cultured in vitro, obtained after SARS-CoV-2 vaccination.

CDR3 sequence reads: CASSVGGQGTDTQYF. CDR3 in DNA: TGTGCCAGCAGCGTAGGTGGACAGGGGACAGATACGCAGTATTTT. The chain has TRBV9 and TRBJ2-3, with TRBD1 matching over 9 bases. CDR3 length: 15 residues. Trimming took 0 bases from V and 3 from J; bases not matched to a gene: 2. The germline CDR1 and CDR2 sequences are SGDLS and YYNGEE. The complete variable domain, with remaining parts taken from reference TRBV9 and TRBJ2-3, reads DSGVTQTPKHLITATGQRVTLRCSPRSGDLSVYWYQQSLDQGLQFLIQYYNGEERAKGNILERFSAQQFPDLHSELNLSSLELGDSALYFCASSVGGQGTDTQYFGPGTRLTVL.